This entry concerns a single T cell receptor beta chain. These data come from a study of CD8 T cells in Susac syndrome. With random hexamers, 0.5 to 1 ug RNA was reverse transcribed. By means of immunoSEQ multiplex PCR, TCR beta CDR3 spanning 54 Vbeta and 13 Jbeta underwent amplification. TCRdb reanalysed the immunoSEQ multiplex PCR reads using MiXCR and keeps one entry per CDR3 protein. The table has 180,000 or so distinct CDR3 sequences, around 96% seen once. Germline loops: CDR1 DFQATT, CDR2 SNEGSKA (reference sequence). This CDR3 is 15 amino acids long. V was cut by 3 bases and J by 7 bases, with 19 bases left in between.

This sequence originates from a human donor in good health. Sequenced: CD4+ T cells from PBMCs. The chain links TRBV20-1 to TRBJ2-1; D assignment may be TRBD1 or TRBD2 (5 bases each). CDR3 sequence: CSARDLGGAGNEQFF. Here the CDR3 DNA reads TGCAGTGCTAGGGACCTAGGAGGAGCAGGGAATGAGCAGTTCTTC.